This T cell receptor beta chain was sequenced for a study of control samples from healthy donors and cancer patients. V was pared by 5 bases and J by 5 bases, with 13 bases between. Germline CDR1 is SGHTA and CDR2 is FQGNSA. This CDR3 is 14 amino acids long. Only in-frame clones appear in the TCRdb table, and some are missing; sequencing was by immunoSEQ multiplex PCR. The sample holds some 120,000 clones, around 87% seen once. Input material: blood. This clonotype was obtained from a man aged 60 to 69 in good health. J is TRBJ1-5 and V is TRBV7-2; no firm D call. CDR3 sequence reads: CASSQGFGHQPQHF. As DNA, the CDR3 is TGTGCCAGCAGCCAAGGATTCGGCCATCAGCCCCAGCATTTT.